The 10 T cell receptor beta chains below come from one sample, sequenced in a study of T-cell reconstitution after alpha-beta-depleted transplantation in children. TCRbeta library construction was performed incorporating unique molecular identifiers. Via MiXCR, TCRdb re-called the PCR reads, giving one row per CDR3 protein. The sample has some 590,000 distinct CDR3 sequences; 10% are singletons. Sequenced here: PBMCs from the stem cell graft donor, sampled from the stem cell graft. The receptors shown here come from a human donor who donated a stem cell graft to a child with acute myeloid leukemia.

The chain joins TRBV4-3 to TRBJ2-3; 11 bases agree with TRBD2. Germline V gives CDR1 LGHNA, CDR2 YSLEER. J lost 4 bases, V lost 5 bases, and 14 bases had no gene match. This CDR3 has 18 residues. The CDR3 sequence: CASSERSPLAGAADTQYF. The CDR3, as DNA: TGCGCCAGCAGCGAACGGTCCCCACTAGCGGGAGCGGCAGATACGCAGTATTTT.

This clonotype occurred a few times. The chain links TRBV6-1 to TRBJ1-6; no firm D call. This CDR3 is 14 amino acids long. The germline V gene has CDR1 MNHNS and CDR2 SASEGT. Trimming cost V 6 bases and J 10 bases, with 16 bases left between them. CDR3 sequence: CASSWGVLGSPLHF. In nucleotides, the CDR3 is TGTGCCAGCAGCTGGGGAGTGTTAGGGTCACCCCTCCACTTT.

This clonotype has a handful of counts. The V call is TRBV6-5, the J call TRBJ2-7; TRBD1 matches at 7 bases. Germline CDR1 and CDR2: MNHEY and SVGAGI. CDR3 length equals 15 residues. V shed 0 bases and J 1 base; nucleotides not matched to a gene: 3. This CDR3 is CASSYSIRGSYEQYF. CDR3 sequence (DNA): TGTGCCAGCAGTTACTCGATCAGGGGGTCCTACGAGCAGTACTTC.

This clonotype showed up many times. The J gene is TRBJ2-7, the V gene TRBV6-5, with D possibly being TRBD2 (6 bases). Germline V gene lookup returns CDR1 MNHEY and CDR2 SVGAGI. The CDR3 sequence is 12 residues long. Trimming took 0 bases from V and 7 from J, leaving 7 bases between them. The CDR3 loop reads CASSYSGGEQYF. CDR3 sequence (DNA): TGTGCCAGCAGTTACTCTGGGGGGGAGCAGTACTTC.

The CDR3 is CASSEEGDRAYICGYTF. CDR3 nucleotides: TGTGCCAGCAGTGAAGAAGGGGACAGGGCTTACATCTGTGGCTACACCTTC. The rearrangement joins TRBV25-1 to TRBJ1-2; 9 bases match TRBD1. Germline-derived CDR1 and CDR2 are MGHDK and SYGVNS. The ends lost 2 bases at V and 7 bases at J; junction bases unmatched: 14. The CDR3 consists of 17 residues.

This clonotype turned up a few times. The V and J genes are TRBV20-1 and TRBJ2-6; 7 positions agree with TRBD1. CDR3 length: 16 amino acids. Germline V gene sequence: CDR1 DFQATT, CDR2 SNEGSKA (reference sequence). After removal of 6 bases from V and 1 base from J, the junction contained 9 bases not matched to a gene. CDR3 coding DNA: TGCAGTGCAACGCCGGGACAGCTATCTGGGGCCAACGTCCTGACTTTC. Translation: CSATPGQLSGANVLTF.

This chain uses TRBV28 with TRBJ2-2, with D uncertain. Germline V gives CDR1 MDHEN, CDR2 SYDVKM. The CDR3 loop spans 14 amino acids. V lost 2 bases and J lost 7, with 11 bases in between. In DNA, the CDR3 is TGTGCCAGCAGTTTAGCGGTGACCGTCGGGGAGCTGTTTTTT. Encoded protein: CASSLAVTVGELFF.

The chain couples TRBV5-1 to TRBJ2-2; D is undetermined. Trimming removed 0 bases at V and 0 bases at J, with 6 bases between. This CDR3 region has 15 residues. Germline CDR1 and CDR2: SGHRS and YFSETQ. CDR3 nucleotides: TGCGCCAGCAGCTTGGGACCTTCGAACACCGGGGAGCTGTTTTTT. Translated, it gives CASSLGPSNTGELFF. Drawing the rest from reference TRBV5-1 and TRBJ2-2, the complete variable domain is KAGVTQTPRYLIKTRGQQVTLSCSPISGHRSVSWYQQTPGQGLQFLFEYFSETQRNKGNFPGRFSGRQFSNSRSEMNVSTLELGDSALYLCASSLGPSNTGELFFGEGSRLTVL.

This clonotype was seen more than once but under ten times. This chain's CDR3 is CSAVTSAYQETQYF. The CDR3 DNA follows: TGCAGTGCCGTGACTAGCGCGTACCAAGAGACCCAGTACTTC. The rearrangement uses TRBV20-1 and TRBJ2-5; 8 bases fit TRBD2. CDR3 length: 14 amino acids. V was clipped by 6 bases and J by 0 bases; unmatched bases: 6. Germline V gives CDR1 DFQATT, CDR2 SNEGSKA (reference sequence).

This clonotype came up many times. This rearrangement joins TRBV5-1 to TRBJ2-1; maybe TRBD2 (6 bases). V gave up 3 bases and J gave up 4 bases, with 14 bases separating them. CDR3 length: 15 amino acids. The germline V gene has CDR1 SGHRS and CDR2 YFSETQ. Here the CDR3 DNA reads TGCGCCAGCAGCTCTCGACAGCGGGCATACAATGAGCAGTTCTTC. Encoded protein: CASSSRQRAYNEQFF.